This is a list of T cell receptor beta chains from one sample in a study of control samples from healthy donors and cancer patients. Some clones are missing from TCRdb's copy, which holds only in-frame ones; the method was immunoSEQ multiplex PCR. Among 90,000 or so clones listed, 70% to 90% were seen once. The sample consisted of PBMCs. Receptor source: a woman aged 50 to 60 with colorectal cancer. Each CDR3 is given without its conserved first and last residue. The order of the fields is J gene, V gene, CDR3 protein.

j_gene: TRBJ2-3; v_gene: TRBV28; CDR3aa: ASSLSGRGQY
j_gene: TRBJ2-4; v_gene: TRBV4-1; CDR3aa: ASSQEEQVNIQY
j_gene: TRBJ2-5; v_gene: TRBV11-3; CDR3aa: ASSPGRLESETQY
j_gene: TRBJ1-3; v_gene: TRBV9; CDR3aa: ASSIDWESGNTIY
j_gene: TRBJ1-2; v_gene: TRBV10-3; CDR3aa: AISTGGADYGYT
j_gene: TRBJ1-5; v_gene: TRBV27; CDR3aa: ASSLSPTNQPQH
j_gene: TRBJ1-2; v_gene: TRBV6-6; CDR3aa: ASSAGGGYT
j_gene: TRBJ1-2; v_gene: TRBV14; CDR3aa: ASSQEWRAGGYT
j_gene: TRBJ1-4; v_gene: TRBV5-1; CDR3aa: ASSFGLNEKLF
j_gene: TRBJ1-6; v_gene: TRBV7-3; CDR3aa: ASSLTGNSPLH
j_gene: TRBJ2-5; v_gene: TRBV7-8; CDR3aa: ASSLDFSTGKGETQY
j_gene: TRBJ2-5; v_gene: TRBV5-3; CDR3aa: ARSLAQETQY
j_gene: TRBJ2-1; v_gene: TRBV19; CDR3aa: ASSHRGDYNEQF
j_gene: TRBJ1-2; v_gene: TRBV27; CDR3aa: ASSLSGVGGYT
j_gene: TRBJ1-2; v_gene: TRBV6-1; CDR3aa: ASSEAAGQIYYGYT
j_gene: TRBJ2-5; v_gene: TRBV24-1; CDR3aa: ATSEGLAGGQETQY
j_gene: TRBJ1-6; v_gene: TRBV6-5; CDR3aa: ASSYGTGGSPLH
j_gene: TRBJ2-1; v_gene: TRBV20-1; CDR3aa: SALDRNEQF
j_gene: TRBJ2-1; v_gene: TRBV7-2; CDR3aa: ASSLGLAGNEQF
j_gene: TRBJ1-6; v_gene: TRBV12-5; CDR3aa: ASGFGLNNSPLH
j_gene: TRBJ2-5; v_gene: TRBV5-8; CDR3aa: ASSPGRETQY
j_gene: TRBJ2-1; v_gene: TRBV10-3; CDR3aa: AIMRRDNEQF
j_gene: TRBJ2-6; v_gene: TRBV19; CDR3aa: ASRRRGAAGANVLT
j_gene: TRBJ1-1; v_gene: TRBV19; CDR3aa: ASSSRTLGGTEAF
j_gene: TRBJ2-2; v_gene: TRBV19; CDR3aa: ASSIQRGTNTGELF
j_gene: TRBJ1-6; v_gene: TRBV30; CDR3aa: AWDVFRNSPLH
j_gene: TRBJ1-4; v_gene: TRBV30; CDR3aa: AWSGAGNTEKLF
j_gene: TRBJ1-3; v_gene: TRBV7-6; CDR3aa: ASSNPYRQGRGNTIY
j_gene: TRBJ1-4; v_gene: TRBV7-2; CDR3aa: ASSLGTGEFDEKLF
j_gene: TRBJ2-1; v_gene: TRBV28; CDR3aa: ASSSPGGPEQF
j_gene: TRBJ2-5; v_gene: TRBV28; CDR3aa: ASSLSGYQETQY
j_gene: TRBJ1-4; v_gene: TRBV7-9; CDR3aa: ASSFKTPGGNEKLF
j_gene: TRBJ2-3; v_gene: TRBV9; CDR3aa: ASSVGQLGLDTQY